This T cell receptor (beta chain) was retrieved from a study of shared clonotypes between healthy human individuals. The donors, healthy adults who were HIV-negative, had experienced no recent acute infections or vaccinations. Researchers partitioned CD4+ cells into CD45RA+ naive and CD45RA-negative memory subsets. Repertoires were generated with immunoSEQ multiplex PCR, while TCRdb's copy carries only in-frame clones and drops some. The sample yields roughly 2.5 million clones, 90% to 95% seen once. As to this clone: In the same sample, other DNA sequences code for this CDR3.

The V and J ends lost 2 bases and 3 bases respectively, with 8 bases between them. Germline CDR1 MNHNY, CDR2 SVGAGI (reference sequence). The CDR3 totals 13 residues. The specimen was naive CD4+ T cells sorted from blood. Specified subset: CD45RA+ positively selected. This chain links TRBV6-6 with TRBJ2-7, with D possibly being TRBD1 (6 bases). The TCR comes from a man aged 18 to 30 in good health. DNA for the CDR3: TGTGCCAGCAGTTACGGGGGCATCTACGAGCAGTACTTC. It codes for CASSYGGIYEQYF.